A single sample is the source of the 16 T cell receptor beta chains below, sequenced in a study of siplizumab effects on memory and regulatory T cells. Libraries were prepared by immunoSEQ multiplex PCR; TCRdb keeps only in-frame clonotypes and omits some of them. Among roughly 100,000 clones listed, 96% were seen once. Sequenced: naive CD4+ T cells sorted from blood. Receptors were obtained from a human donor in good health.

This chain links TRBV6-5 with TRBJ1-2; D might be TRBD1 (6 bases). The CDR3 covers 12 residues. Trimming took 8 bases from V and 5 from J, leaving 12 bases between them. CDR1 and CDR2 from the germline V gene are MNHEY and SVGAGI. Written as DNA, the CDR3 is TGTGCCAGCGGGGGCGCGGGATATGGCTACACCTTC. Protein product: CASGGAGYGYTF.

This chain links TRBV5-4 with TRBJ2-7, with TRBD1 identical over 7 bases. J gave up 6 bases and V 0 bases, and 12 bases lay outside the gene matches. CDR1 is SGHNT and CDR2 is YYREEE in the germline V gene (reference sequence). This CDR3 has 16 residues. CDR3 protein: CASSLGAGTALPEQYF. CDR3 DNA sequence: TGTGCCAGCAGCTTGGGGGCCGGGACAGCCCTCCCCGAGCAGTACTTC.

The V gene is TRBV6-6, the J gene TRBJ2-3, with D possibly matching TRBD1 (5 bases). From germline, CDR1 is MNHNY and CDR2 SVGAGI (reference sequence). The CDR3 is 12 amino acids. Trimming stripped 10 bases from V and 2 bases from J, with 10 bases between. This chain's CDR3 is CATQGYTDTQYF. Written as DNA, the CDR3 is TGTGCCACGCAGGGCTACACAGATACGCAGTATTTT.

V is TRBV19 and J is TRBJ2-7; no definite D call. V was cut by 0 bases and J by 5 bases, with 20 bases left in between. Germline CDR1 and CDR2: LNHDA and SQIVND (reference sequence). The CDR3 has 17 amino acids. CDR3 sequence reads: CASSIDNWAGIGNEQYF. CDR3 nucleotide sequence: TGTGCCAGTAGTATAGATAATTGGGCAGGAATTGGTAACGAGCAGTACTTC. The whole variable domain, filled in from reference TRBV19 and TRBJ2-7, reads DGGITQSPKYLFRKEGQNVTLSCEQNLNHDAMYWYRQDPGQGLRLIYYSQIVNDFQKGDIAEGYSVSREKKESFPLTVTSAQKNPTAFYLCASSIDNWAGIGNEQYFGPGTRLTVT.

The sample holds one count of this clone. The chain couples TRBV19 to TRBJ2-7; tentatively, D is TRBD1 (6 bases). The V and J ends lost 1 base and 6 bases respectively, with 16 bases between them. The CDR3 is 15 amino acids. The germline V gene has CDR1 LNHDA and CDR2 SQIVND (reference sequence). The CDR3 DNA reads TGTGCCAGTAGTATAGGCGGGCAGGGGCTAGGCGAGCAGTACTTC. This sequence encodes CASSIGGQGLGEQYF.

This chain connects TRBV30 to TRBJ1-2; 7 bases align to TRBD1. Trimming cost V 2 bases and J 8 bases; bases outside gene matches: 5. The V gene's germline CDR1 is GTSNPN and CDR2 SVGIG (reference sequence). The CDR3 sequence is 12 residues long. CDR3 region: CAWSTGAGGYTF. The DNA for the CDR3 is TGTGCCTGGAGTACAGGGGCAGGAGGCTACACCTTC.

The CDR3 region has the DNA TGTGCCAGCAGCGTAGATCCAGGGGAAGAGACCCAGTACTTC. Translating gives CASSVDPGEETQYF. The V and J genes are TRBV9 and TRBJ2-5; perhaps TRBD1 as D (6 bases). Trimming removed 0 bases from V and 3 bases from J, with 9 bases in between. The CDR3 runs 14 residues. CDR1 and CDR2 from the germline V gene are SGDLS and YYNGEE.

The gene calls are TRBV7-9 and TRBJ1-3, with 8 bases matching TRBD1. The CDR3 covers 16 residues. Germline assignment: CDR1 SEHNR and CDR2 FQNEAQ (reference sequence). With 1 base clipped from V and 0 bases from J, the junction kept 2 bases outside the gene matches. CDR3 loop: CASSLGQGTSGNTIYF. For the CDR3, the DNA is TGTGCCAGCAGCTTAGGACAGGGGACCTCTGGAAACACCATATATTTT.

J is TRBJ1-4 and V is TRBV7-2; no reliable D call. The V and J ends lost 3 bases and 6 bases respectively, with 11 bases between them. Germline V gene data show CDR1 as SGHTA and CDR2 as FQGNSA. The CDR3 has 14 amino acids. The CDR3, as DNA: TGTGCCAGCAGCTTGGACGCGTCAGATGAAAAACTGTTTTTT. Translated: CASSLDASDEKLFF.

The genes are TRBV6-5 and TRBJ2-5; perhaps TRBD1 as D (6 bases). CDR3 length equals 16 residues. The V end lost 2 bases, the J end lost 11 bases, and 24 bases lay between the germline ends. Germline V gene data show CDR1 as MNHEY and CDR2 as SVGAGI. CDR3 coding DNA: TGTGCCAGCAGTTACAATATTAACTACAGGGCCCCCACGCAGTACTTC. Amino acids: CASSYNINYRAPTQYF.

The chain employs TRBV10-1 and TRBJ2-7, with 10 bases matching TRBD1. Germline CDR1 is WNHNN and CDR2 is SYGVQD (reference sequence). The CDR3 consists of 14 residues. V lost 3 bases and J lost 3; bases outside the gene matches: 2. In nucleotides, the CDR3 is TGCGCCAGCAGTGATAGGACAGGGGGCTACGAGCAGTACTTC. Amino acids: CASSDRTGGYEQYF.

This clone was seen just once. The chain has TRBV28 and TRBJ1-3; D is ambiguous. Germline loops: CDR1 MDHEN, CDR2 SYDVKM. The V end was cut by 6 bases, the J end by 0 bases, with 15 bases between. This CDR3 spans 16 amino acids. The CDR3 spells CASSSYSRYSGNTIYF. CDR3 nucleotide sequence: TGTGCCAGCAGCTCCTACAGCAGGTACTCTGGAAACACCATATATTTT.

V usage is TRBV5-4 and J usage is TRBJ2-5; the D gene could be TRBD1 or TRBD2 (5 bases each). Germline V CDR1 and CDR2: SGHNT, YYREEE (reference sequence). CDR3 size: 17 residues. V was shortened by 0 bases and J by 2 bases, with 17 bases between the two germline ends. In DNA form, the CDR3 reads TGTGCCAGCAGCTTGGTCGGGGCGGCGCGCTTACAAGAGACCCAGTACTTC. This sequence encodes CASSLVGAARLQETQYF.

This clone was seen once. The chain's CDR3 is CASSGRGGNTEAFF. As DNA, the CDR3 is TGTGCCAGCAGCGGCCGGGGAGGGAACACTGAAGCTTTCTTT. The chain joins TRBV5-6 to TRBJ1-1; D call uncertain. This CDR3 region has 14 residues. V shed 4 bases and J shed 1 base, with 11 bases lying between them. The V gene's germline CDR1 is SGHDT and CDR2 YYEEEE.

The chain links TRBV11-2 to TRBJ2-5, with D possibly being TRBD1 (6 bases). The CDR3 loop spans 14 amino acids. Trimming took 1 base from V and 3 from J, leaving 9 bases between them. Germline assignment: CDR1 SGHAT and CDR2 FQNNGV. CDR3 residues: CASSLGQGKETQYF. The CDR3 DNA reads TGTGCCAGCAGCTTAGGGCAGGGGAAAGAGACCCAGTACTTC.

V gene TRBV30 combines with J gene TRBJ2-6; D is uncertain. CDR1 GTSNPN and CDR2 SVGIG come from the germline V gene (reference sequence). CDR3 length: 14 residues. V was clipped by 1 base and J by 1 base, with 5 bases between them. The CDR3 region has the DNA TGTGCCTGGAGTGAAACATCTGGGGCCAACGTCCTGACTTTC. Translating gives CAWSETSGANVLTF.